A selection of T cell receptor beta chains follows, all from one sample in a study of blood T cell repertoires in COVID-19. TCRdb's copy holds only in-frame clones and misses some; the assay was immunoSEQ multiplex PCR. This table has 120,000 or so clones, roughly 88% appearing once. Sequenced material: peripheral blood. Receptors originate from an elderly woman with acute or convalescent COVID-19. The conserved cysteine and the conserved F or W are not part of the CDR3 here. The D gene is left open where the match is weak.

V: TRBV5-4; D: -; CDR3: ASSWRGTNEKLF
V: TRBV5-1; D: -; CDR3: ASSFTSAGLTDTQY
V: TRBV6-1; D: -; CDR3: ASSEVIGLEQY
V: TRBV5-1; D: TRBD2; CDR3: ASSQSLAGSGTQY
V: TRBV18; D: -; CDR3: ASSPGLVAREPYEQY
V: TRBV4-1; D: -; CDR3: ASSQDRGLSPLH
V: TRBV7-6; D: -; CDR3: ASSLGVTGGNTIY
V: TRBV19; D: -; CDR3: ASTMSGNQPQH
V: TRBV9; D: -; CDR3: ASSVQVTGELF
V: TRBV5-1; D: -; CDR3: ASSRGRVADTQY
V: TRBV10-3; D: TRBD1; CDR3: AINPDRGSYNEQF
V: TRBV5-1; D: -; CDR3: ASSLDPETGERY
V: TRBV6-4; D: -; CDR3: ASSDGPGRTDTQY
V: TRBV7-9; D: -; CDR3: ASSYAGGNSPLH
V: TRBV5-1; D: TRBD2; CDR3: ASSLGPAGDEQY
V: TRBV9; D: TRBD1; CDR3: ASSVGDREKLF
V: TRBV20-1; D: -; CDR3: SAYSQHTIY
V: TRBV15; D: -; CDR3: ATSRDNSGYQPQH
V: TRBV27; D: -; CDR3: ASSDIPISNQPQH
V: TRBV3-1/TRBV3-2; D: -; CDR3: ASSLAGGAGDNEQF
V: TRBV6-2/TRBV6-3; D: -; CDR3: ASSSPGTGIHGYT
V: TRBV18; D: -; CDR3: ASSSDSSQAF
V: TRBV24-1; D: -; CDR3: ATSDFQGGGYT
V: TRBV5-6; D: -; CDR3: ASSPRNMNTGELF
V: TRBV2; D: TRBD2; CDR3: ASNPGGPSYNEQF
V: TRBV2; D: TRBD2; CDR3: ASRVLAGTYNEQF
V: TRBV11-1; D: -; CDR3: ASSLVRAGTDTQY